In its sample, the clone carrying this TCR beta chain was seen many times. V lost 8 bases and J lost 3; bases outside the gene matches: 9. The V gene's germline CDR1 is MNHEY and CDR2 SVGAGI. The CDR3 has 14 amino acids. This entry belongs to a study of T cells in Graves' hyperthyroidism and ophthalmopathy. The investigators amplified TCR beta CDR3 regions from RNA transcripts. First-round RT-PCR targeting the TCR CDR3 was performed with the HTBI primer set. In TCRdb, the multiplex PCR reads were re-called with MiXCR into one record per CDR3 protein. The data hold 600,000 to 700,000 distinct CDR3 sequences, with roughly 14% observed a single time.

The V call is TRBV6-5, the J call TRBJ2-7; 8 bases are a match to TRBD2. The sequence was collected from a woman aged 40 to 50 with Graves' ophthalmopathy. The sequenced material came from blood. The CDR3 bases are TGTGCCAGCGGCCTAAGGCTAGCGGGCTACGAGCAGTACTTC. This translates into CASGLRLAGYEQYF.